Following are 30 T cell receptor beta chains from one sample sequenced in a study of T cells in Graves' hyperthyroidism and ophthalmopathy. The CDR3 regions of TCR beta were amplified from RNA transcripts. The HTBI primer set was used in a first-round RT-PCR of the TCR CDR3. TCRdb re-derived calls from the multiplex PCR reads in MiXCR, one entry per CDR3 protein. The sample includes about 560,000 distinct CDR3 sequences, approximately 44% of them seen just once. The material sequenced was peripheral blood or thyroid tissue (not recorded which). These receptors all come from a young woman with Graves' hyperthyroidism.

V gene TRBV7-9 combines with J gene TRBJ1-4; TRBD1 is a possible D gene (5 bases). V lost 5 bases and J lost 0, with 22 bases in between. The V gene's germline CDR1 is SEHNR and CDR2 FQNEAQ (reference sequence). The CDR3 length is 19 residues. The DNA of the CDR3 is TGTGCCAGCAGCCCGAAGGATGGCAGGGTTGACGCAACTAATGAAAAACTGTTTTTT. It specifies CASSPKDGRVDATNEKLFF.

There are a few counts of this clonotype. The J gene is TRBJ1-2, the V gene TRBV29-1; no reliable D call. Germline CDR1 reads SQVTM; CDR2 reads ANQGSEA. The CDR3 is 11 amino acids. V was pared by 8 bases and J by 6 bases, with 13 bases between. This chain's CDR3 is CSLVGTDGYTF. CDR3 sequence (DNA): TGCAGCTTGGTTGGTACCGATGGCTACACCTTC.

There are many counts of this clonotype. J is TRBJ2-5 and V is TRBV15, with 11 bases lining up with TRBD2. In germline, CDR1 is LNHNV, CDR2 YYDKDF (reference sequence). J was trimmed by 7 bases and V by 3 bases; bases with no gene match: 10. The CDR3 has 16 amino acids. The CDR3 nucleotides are TGTGCCACCAGCAGTGGACTAGCGGGCCTCAGCGGGACCCAGTACTTC. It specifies CATSSGLAGLSGTQYF. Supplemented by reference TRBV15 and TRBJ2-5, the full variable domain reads DAMVIQNPRYQVTQFGKPVTLSCSQTLNHNVMYWYQQKSSQAPKLLFHYYDKDFNNEADTPDNFQSRRPNTSFCFLDIRSPGLGDTAMYLCATSSGLAGLSGTQYFGPGTRLLVL.

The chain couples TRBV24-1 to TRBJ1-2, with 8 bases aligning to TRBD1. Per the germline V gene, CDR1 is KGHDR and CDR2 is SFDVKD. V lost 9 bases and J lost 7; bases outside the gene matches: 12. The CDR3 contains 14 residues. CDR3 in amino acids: CATPPRTGRSGYTF. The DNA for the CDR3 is TGTGCCACCCCTCCTAGGACAGGGAGATCTGGCTACACCTTC.

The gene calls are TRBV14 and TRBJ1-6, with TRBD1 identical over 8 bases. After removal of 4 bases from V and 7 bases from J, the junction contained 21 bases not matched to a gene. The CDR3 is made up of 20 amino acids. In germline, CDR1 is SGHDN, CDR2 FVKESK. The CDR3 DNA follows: TGTGCCAGCAGCCGCCCTGCCGGACAGGGTATCGGGGAGCTGAATTCACCCCTCCACTTT. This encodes CASSRPAGQGIGELNSPLHF.

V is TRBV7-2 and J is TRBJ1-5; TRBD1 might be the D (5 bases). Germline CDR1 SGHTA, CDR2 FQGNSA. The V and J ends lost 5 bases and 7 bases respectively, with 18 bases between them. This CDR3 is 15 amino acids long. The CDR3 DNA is TGTGCCAGCAGCCAAGCTGGGGGGGTTGGGCAGCCCCAGCATTTT. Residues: CASSQAGGVGQPQHF.

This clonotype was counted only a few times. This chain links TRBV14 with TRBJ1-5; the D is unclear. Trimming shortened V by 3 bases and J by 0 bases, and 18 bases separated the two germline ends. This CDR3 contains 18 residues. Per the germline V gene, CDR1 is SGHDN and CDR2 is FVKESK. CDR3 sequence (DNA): TGTGCCAGCAGCCATGCTCTTGGGCAGCAGTATAGCAATCAGCCCCAGCATTTT. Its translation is CASSHALGQQYSNQPQHF.

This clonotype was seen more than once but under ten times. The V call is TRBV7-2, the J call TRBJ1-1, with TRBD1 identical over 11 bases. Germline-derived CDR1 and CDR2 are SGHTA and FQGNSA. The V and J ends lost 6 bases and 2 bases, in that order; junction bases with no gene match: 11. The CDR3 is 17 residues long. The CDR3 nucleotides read TGTGCCAGCAGTAAAGGACAGGGGGCTTCCCCAAACACTGAAGCTTTCTTT. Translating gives CASSKGQGASPNTEAFF. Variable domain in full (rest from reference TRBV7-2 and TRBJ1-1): GAGVSQSPSNKVTEKGKDVELRCDPISGHTALYWYRQSLGQGLEFLIYFQGNSAPDKSGLPSDRFSAERTGGSVSTLTIQRTQQEDSAVYLCASSKGQGASPNTEAFFGQGTRLTVV.

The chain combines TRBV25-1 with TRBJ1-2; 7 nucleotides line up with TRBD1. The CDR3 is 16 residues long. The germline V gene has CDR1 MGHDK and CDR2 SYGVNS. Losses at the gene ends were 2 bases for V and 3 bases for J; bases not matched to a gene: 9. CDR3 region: CASSEVGRQGDYGYTF. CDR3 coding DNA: TGTGCCAGCAGTGAAGTGGGGCGACAGGGAGACTATGGCTACACCTTC.

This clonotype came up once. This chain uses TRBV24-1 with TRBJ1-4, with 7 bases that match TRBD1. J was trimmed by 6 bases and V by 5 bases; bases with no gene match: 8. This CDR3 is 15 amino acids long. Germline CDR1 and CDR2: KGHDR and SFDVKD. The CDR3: CATSATGQLDEKLFF. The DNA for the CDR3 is TGTGCCACCAGTGCTACGGGACAGCTCGATGAAAAACTGTTTTTT.

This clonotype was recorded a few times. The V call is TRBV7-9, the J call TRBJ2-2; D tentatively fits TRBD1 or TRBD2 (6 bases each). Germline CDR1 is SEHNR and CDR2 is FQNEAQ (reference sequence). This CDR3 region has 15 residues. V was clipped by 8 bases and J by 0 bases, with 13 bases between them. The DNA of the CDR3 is TGTGCCAGCGCGATAGGGGGGACGAACACCGGGGAGCTGTTTTTT. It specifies CASAIGGTNTGELFF.

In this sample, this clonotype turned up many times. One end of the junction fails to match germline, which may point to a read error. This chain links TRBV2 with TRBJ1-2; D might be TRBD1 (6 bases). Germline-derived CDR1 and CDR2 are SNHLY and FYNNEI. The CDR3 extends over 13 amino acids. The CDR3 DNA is TGTGCCAGCAAAAGCCAGGGGAACTCTGGCTACACCTTC. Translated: CASKSQGNSGYTF.

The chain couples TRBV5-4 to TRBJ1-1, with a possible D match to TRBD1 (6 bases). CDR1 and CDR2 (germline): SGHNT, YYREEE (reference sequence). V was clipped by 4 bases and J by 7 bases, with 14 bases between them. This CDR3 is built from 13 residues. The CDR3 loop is CASSPEGGVEAFF. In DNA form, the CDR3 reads TGTGCCAGCAGCCCCGAGGGGGGAGTTGAAGCTTTCTTT.

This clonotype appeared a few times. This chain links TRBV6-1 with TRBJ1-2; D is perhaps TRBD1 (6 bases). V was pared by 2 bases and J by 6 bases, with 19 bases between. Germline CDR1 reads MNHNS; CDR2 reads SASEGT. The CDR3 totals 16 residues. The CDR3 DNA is TGTGCCAGCAGTGAATGGTCTTGGACAGTCGGGGATGGCTACACCTTC. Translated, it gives CASSEWSWTVGDGYTF.

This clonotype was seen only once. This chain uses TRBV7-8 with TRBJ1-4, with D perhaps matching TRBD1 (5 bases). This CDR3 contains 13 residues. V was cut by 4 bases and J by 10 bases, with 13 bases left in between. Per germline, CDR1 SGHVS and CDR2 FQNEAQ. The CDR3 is CASSSRGWGKLFF. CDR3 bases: TGTGCCAGCAGCTCCCGGGGGTGGGGAAAACTGTTTTTT.

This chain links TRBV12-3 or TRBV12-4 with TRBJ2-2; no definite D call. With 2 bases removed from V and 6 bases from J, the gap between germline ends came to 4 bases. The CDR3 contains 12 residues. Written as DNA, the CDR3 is TGTGCCAGCAGTTTATACGCCGGGGAGCTGTTTTTT. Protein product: CASSLYAGELFF.

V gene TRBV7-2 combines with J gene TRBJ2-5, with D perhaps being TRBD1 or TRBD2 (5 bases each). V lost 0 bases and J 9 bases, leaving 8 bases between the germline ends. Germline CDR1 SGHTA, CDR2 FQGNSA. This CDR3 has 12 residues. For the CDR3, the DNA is TGTGCCAGCAGCTTAGCCACGGGACCCCAGTACTTC. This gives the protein CASSLATGPQYF.

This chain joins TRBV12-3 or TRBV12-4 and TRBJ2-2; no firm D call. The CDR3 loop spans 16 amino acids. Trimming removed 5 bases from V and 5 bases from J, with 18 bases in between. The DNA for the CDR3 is TGTGCCAGCAGTCGTGGCAGCTTAGCTTTTACCGGGGAGCTGTTTTTT. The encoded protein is CASSRGSLAFTGELFF.

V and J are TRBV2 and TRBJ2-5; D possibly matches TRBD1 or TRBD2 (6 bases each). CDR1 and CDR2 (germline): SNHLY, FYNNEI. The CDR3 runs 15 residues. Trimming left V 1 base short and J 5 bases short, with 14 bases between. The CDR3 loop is CASSEDRRGAETQYF. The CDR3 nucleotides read TGTGCCAGCAGTGAAGACAGGAGGGGGGCCGAGACCCAGTACTTC.

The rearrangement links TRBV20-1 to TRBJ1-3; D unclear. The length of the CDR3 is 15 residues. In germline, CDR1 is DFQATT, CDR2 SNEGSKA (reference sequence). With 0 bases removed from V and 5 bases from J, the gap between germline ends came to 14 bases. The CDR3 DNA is TGCAGTGCTAGAGATCCGCAGTCTGCCAGAAACACCATATATTTT. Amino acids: CSARDPQSARNTIYF.

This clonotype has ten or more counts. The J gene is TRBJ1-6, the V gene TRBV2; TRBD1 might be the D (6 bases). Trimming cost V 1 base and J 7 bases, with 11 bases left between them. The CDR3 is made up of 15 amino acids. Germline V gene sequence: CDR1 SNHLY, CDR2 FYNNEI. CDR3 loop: CASSEVAGVNSPLHF. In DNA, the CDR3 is TGTGCCAGCAGTGAAGTGGCAGGGGTGAATTCACCCCTCCACTTT. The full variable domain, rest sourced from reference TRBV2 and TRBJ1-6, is EPEVTQTPSHQVTQMGQEVILRCVPISNHLYFYWYRQILGQKVEFLVSFYNNEISEKSEIFDDQFSVERPDGSNFTLKIRSTKLEDSAMYFCASSEVAGVNSPLHFGNGTRLTVT.

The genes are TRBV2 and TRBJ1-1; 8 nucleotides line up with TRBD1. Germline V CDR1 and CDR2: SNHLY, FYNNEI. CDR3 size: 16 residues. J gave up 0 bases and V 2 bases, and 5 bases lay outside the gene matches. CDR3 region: CASSEQGAGLNTEAFF. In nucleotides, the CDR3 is TGTGCCAGCAGTGAACAGGGGGCAGGCTTGAACACTGAAGCTTTCTTT.

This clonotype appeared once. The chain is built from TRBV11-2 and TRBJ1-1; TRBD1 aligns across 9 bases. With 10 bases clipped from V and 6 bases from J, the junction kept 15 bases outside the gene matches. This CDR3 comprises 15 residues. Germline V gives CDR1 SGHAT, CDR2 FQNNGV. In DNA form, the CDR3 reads TGTGCCACCGGAGACGGCATACAGGGGGCGGCTGAAGCTTTCTTT. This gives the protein CATGDGIQGAAEAFF.

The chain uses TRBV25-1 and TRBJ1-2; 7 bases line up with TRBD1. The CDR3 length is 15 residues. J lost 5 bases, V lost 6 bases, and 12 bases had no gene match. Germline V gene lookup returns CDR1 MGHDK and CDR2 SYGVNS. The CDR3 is CASRRQGLRRYGYTF. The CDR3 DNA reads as TGTGCCAGCAGAAGACAGGGATTACGAAGGTATGGCTACACCTTC.

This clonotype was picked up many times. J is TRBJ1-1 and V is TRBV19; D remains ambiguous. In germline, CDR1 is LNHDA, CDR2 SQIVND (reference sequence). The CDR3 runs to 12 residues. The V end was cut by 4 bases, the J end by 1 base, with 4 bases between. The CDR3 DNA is TGTGCCAGTAGTAAAGCGAACACTGAAGCTTTCTTT. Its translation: CASSKANTEAFF.

The CDR3 spells CASLTGSGDGYTF. CDR3 sequence (DNA): TGTGCCAGCCTGACAGGGTCAGGTGATGGCTACACCTTC. V is TRBV25-1 and J is TRBJ1-2, with 7 bases identical to TRBD1. Per the germline V gene, CDR1 is MGHDK and CDR2 is SYGVNS. Trimming cost V 8 bases and J 6 bases; bases outside gene matches: 9. The CDR3 runs 13 residues.

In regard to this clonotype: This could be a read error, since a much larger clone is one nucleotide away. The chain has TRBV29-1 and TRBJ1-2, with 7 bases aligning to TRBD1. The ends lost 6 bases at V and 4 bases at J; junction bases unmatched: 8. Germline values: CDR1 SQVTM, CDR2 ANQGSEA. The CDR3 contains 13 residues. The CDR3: CSVEPGGGYGYTF. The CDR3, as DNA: TGCAGCGTGGAACCAGGGGGAGGCTATGGCTACACCTTC.

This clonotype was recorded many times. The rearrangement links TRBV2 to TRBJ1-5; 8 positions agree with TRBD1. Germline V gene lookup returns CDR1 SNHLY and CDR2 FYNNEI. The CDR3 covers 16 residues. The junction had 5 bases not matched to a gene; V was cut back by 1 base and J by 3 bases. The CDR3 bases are TGTGCCAGCAGTGAAGGGACAGGGCGATACAATCAGCCCCAGCATTTT. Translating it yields CASSEGTGRYNQPQHF.

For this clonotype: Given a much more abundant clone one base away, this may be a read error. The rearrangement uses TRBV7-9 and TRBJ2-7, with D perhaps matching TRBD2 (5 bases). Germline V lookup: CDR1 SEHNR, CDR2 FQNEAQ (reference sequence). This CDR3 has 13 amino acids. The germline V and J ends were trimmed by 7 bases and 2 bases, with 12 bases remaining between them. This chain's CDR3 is CASIKDGTYEQYF. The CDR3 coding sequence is TGTGCCAGCATCAAGGACGGGACCTACGAGCAGTACTTC.

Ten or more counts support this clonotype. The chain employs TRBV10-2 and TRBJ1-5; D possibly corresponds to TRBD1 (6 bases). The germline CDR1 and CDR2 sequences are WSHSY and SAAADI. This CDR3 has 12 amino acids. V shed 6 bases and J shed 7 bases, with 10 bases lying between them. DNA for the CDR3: TGCGCCAGCAGGGAGGGGGGGCAGCCCCAGCATTTT. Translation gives CASREGGQPQHF.